This is a list of T cell receptor beta chains from one sample in a study of cytomegalovirus exposure and HLA in healthy donors. Libraries were prepared by immunoSEQ multiplex PCR; TCRdb keeps only in-frame clonotypes and omits some of them. Of about 160,000 clones detected, about 72% appear once; the ten largest clones hold 2% to 2.5%. The sample consisted of PBMCs. The origin of the receptors is a man aged 45-65 years in good health and CMV-seropositive. The conserved cysteine and the conserved F or W are not part of the CDR3 here.

V gene: TRBV27; J gene: TRBJ2-2; CDR3 protein: ASRLAGGPLSSTGELF
V gene: TRBV13; J gene: TRBJ2-7; CDR3 protein: ASSFRGGADEQY
V gene: TRBV15; J gene: TRBJ2-7; CDR3 protein: ATSRLRQGYEQY
V gene: TRBV11-3; J gene: TRBJ2-1; CDR3 protein: ASSLGLAGDEQF
V gene: TRBV7-9; J gene: TRBJ2-1; CDR3 protein: ASGRSGGLNEQF
V gene: TRBV6-1; J gene: TRBJ2-5; CDR3 protein: ASRGHGLDQTQY
V gene: TRBV11-2; J gene: TRBJ2-2; CDR3 protein: ASSSEQGLGGELF
V gene: TRBV10-3; J gene: TRBJ2-2; CDR3 protein: AVGLAGDTGELF
V gene: TRBV2; J gene: TRBJ1-5; CDR3 protein: ASSDLGASNQPQH
V gene: TRBV18; J gene: TRBJ1-5; CDR3 protein: ASSRTGNSNQPQH
V gene: TRBV13; J gene: TRBJ2-7; CDR3 protein: ASSPRPGEVYEQY
V gene: TRBV5-1; J gene: TRBJ2-6; CDR3 protein: ASSLSGLRGSGANVLT
V gene: TRBV19; J gene: TRBJ2-1; CDR3 protein: ASSIASGGFYEQF
V gene: TRBV19; J gene: TRBJ2-1; CDR3 protein: ASSNLRAGEYNEQF
V gene: TRBV5-4; J gene: TRBJ1-4; CDR3 protein: ASSPYRGATNEKLF
V gene: TRBV5-1; J gene: TRBJ2-5; CDR3 protein: ASSLAWTSAPPETQY
V gene: TRBV9; J gene: TRBJ1-1; CDR3 protein: ASSARTFGDTEAF
V gene: TRBV30; J gene: TRBJ1-6; CDR3 protein: AWSTRQGYNSPLH
V gene: TRBV11-1; J gene: TRBJ1-1; CDR3 protein: ASSLGEQGKAF
V gene: TRBV27; J gene: TRBJ2-7; CDR3 protein: ASRGRLSYEQY
V gene: TRBV2; J gene: TRBJ1-2; CDR3 protein: ASSEALRGGYT
V gene: TRBV15; J gene: TRBJ2-1; CDR3 protein: ATSRDLGLAGPKQF
V gene: TRBV6-5; J gene: TRBJ2-7; CDR3 protein: ASSYTGTGGGEQY
V gene: TRBV19; J gene: TRBJ1-1; CDR3 protein: ASSIGQATRGAF
V gene: TRBV4-3; J gene: TRBJ2-3; CDR3 protein: ASSQTTAASTDTQY
V gene: TRBV10-3; J gene: TRBJ2-6; CDR3 protein: AISESKRAGANVLT
V gene: TRBV23-1; J gene: TRBJ1-1; CDR3 protein: ASRKLEGDRVNTEAF
V gene: TRBV7-9; J gene: TRBJ2-1; CDR3 protein: ASSLEGSYNEQF
V gene: TRBV29-1; J gene: TRBJ2-5; CDR3 protein: SVGEVAGVQETQY
V gene: TRBV6-4; J gene: TRBJ1-4; CDR3 protein: ASRPRQGEVF
V gene: TRBV27; J gene: TRBJ2-7; CDR3 protein: ASSQGLSGGLRLEQY
V gene: TRBV5-1; J gene: TRBJ2-7; CDR3 protein: ASSTSGGAAEQY
V gene: TRBV11-2; J gene: TRBJ2-5; CDR3 protein: ASSPEGGRETQY
V gene: TRBV4-3; J gene: TRBJ2-5; CDR3 protein: ASSQDLAGGRETQY
V gene: TRBV7-6; J gene: TRBJ1-1; CDR3 protein: ASSRGNTEAF
V gene: TRBV7-9; J gene: TRBJ2-1; CDR3 protein: ASSHRLGQRYEQF
V gene: TRBV6-5; J gene: TRBJ2-7; CDR3 protein: ASSYSRYEQY
V gene: TRBV6-5; J gene: TRBJ2-3; CDR3 protein: ASSLEGGADTQY
V gene: TRBV9; J gene: TRBJ2-6; CDR3 protein: ASSVAPSGGALGANVLT
V gene: TRBV29-1; J gene: TRBJ1-6; CDR3 protein: SVGLSLDSPLH
V gene: TRBV6-5; J gene: TRBJ1-3; CDR3 protein: ATRTASTGNTIY
V gene: TRBV9; J gene: TRBJ2-3; CDR3 protein: ASSPSGVMTDTQY
V gene: TRBV18; J gene: TRBJ1-2; CDR3 protein: ASSPFNRGANYGYP
V gene: TRBV6-5; J gene: TRBJ2-3; CDR3 protein: ASSLGGTDTQY
V gene: TRBV11-2; J gene: TRBJ2-7; CDR3 protein: ASSLVPAGQTYEQY
V gene: TRBV7-9; J gene: TRBJ2-1; CDR3 protein: ASSESYVYNEQF
V gene: TRBV7-2; J gene: TRBJ2-7; CDR3 protein: ASSSRQETHEQY
V gene: TRBV29-1; J gene: TRBJ1-1; CDR3 protein: SVGVTIAAF
V gene: TRBV25-1; J gene: TRBJ1-3; CDR3 protein: ASSDQGAGNTIY
V gene: TRBV5-1; J gene: TRBJ1-3; CDR3 protein: ASMIGGPGNTIY
V gene: TRBV29-1; J gene: TRBJ2-1; CDR3 protein: SVGSGYNEQF
V gene: TRBV5-1; J gene: TRBJ1-6; CDR3 protein: ASSATGSSLNNSPLH
V gene: TRBV7-9; J gene: TRBJ2-7; CDR3 protein: ASSSGQGGPWYEQY